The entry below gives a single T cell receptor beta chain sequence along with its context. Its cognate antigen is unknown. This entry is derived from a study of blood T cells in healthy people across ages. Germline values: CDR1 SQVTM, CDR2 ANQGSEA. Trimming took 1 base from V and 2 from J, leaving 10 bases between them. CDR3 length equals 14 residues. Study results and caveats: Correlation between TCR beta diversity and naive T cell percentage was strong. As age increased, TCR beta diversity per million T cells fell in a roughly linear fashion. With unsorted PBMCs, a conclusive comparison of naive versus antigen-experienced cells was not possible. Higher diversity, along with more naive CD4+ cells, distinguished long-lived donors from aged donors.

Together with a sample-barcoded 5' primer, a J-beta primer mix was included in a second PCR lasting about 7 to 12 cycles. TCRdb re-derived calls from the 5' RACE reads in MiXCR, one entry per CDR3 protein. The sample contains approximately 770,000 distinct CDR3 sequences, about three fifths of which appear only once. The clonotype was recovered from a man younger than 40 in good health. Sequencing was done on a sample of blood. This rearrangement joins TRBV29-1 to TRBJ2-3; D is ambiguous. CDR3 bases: TGCAGCGTTGAAGGTCGGTCTTTCACAGATACGCAGTATTTT. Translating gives CSVEGRSFTDTQYF.